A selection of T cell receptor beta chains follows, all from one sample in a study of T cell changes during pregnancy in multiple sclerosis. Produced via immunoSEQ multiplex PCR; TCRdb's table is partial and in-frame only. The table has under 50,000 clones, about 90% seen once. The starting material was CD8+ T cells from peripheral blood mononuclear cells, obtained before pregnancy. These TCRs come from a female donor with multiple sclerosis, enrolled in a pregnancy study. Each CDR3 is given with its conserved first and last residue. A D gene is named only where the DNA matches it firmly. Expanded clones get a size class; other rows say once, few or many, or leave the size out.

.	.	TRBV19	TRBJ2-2	TGTGCCAGTAGTACCCAACAGGGATCGGCCGGGGAGCTGTTTTTT	CASSTQQGSAGELFF
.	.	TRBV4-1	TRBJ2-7	TGCGCCAGCAGCCCTGGGACACTCTCCTACGAGCAGTACTTC	CASSPGTLSYEQYF
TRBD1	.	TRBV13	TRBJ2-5	TGTGCCAGCAGCGGACAGGGCGGTGCCACCTTGCAAGAGACCCAGTACTTC	CASSGQGGATLQETQYF
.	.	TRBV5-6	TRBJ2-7	TGTGCCAGCAGCACCGGCCGAGGGCCCGAGCAGTACTTC	CASSTGRGPEQYF
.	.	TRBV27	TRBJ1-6	TGTGCCAGCAGTTTACGCCTGAGCTCCTATAATTCACCCCTCCACTTT	CASSLRLSSYNSPLHF
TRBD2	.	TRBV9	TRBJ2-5	TGTGCCAGCAGCGTAGAGGCTAGCGGGGGTGGGACCCAGTACTTC	CASSVEASGGGTQYF
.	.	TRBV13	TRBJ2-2	TGTGCCAGCACCCCCGCGAACACCGGGGAGCTGTTTTTT	CASTPANTGELFF
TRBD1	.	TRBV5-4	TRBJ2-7	TGTGCCACAACCGACAGGGGGAGCTCCTACGAGCAGTACTTC	CATTDRGSSYEQYF
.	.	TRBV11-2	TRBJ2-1	TGTGCCAGCAGCTTAGGGTGGGAGAGGTCCTACAATGAGCAGTTCTTC	CASSLGWERSYNEQFF
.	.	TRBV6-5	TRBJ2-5	TGTGCCAGCAGTAATTACGCGGGCGTCCAAGAGACCCAGTACTTC	CASSNYAGVQETQYF
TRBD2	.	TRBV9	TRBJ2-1	TGTGCCAGCAGCCTCGGGACTAGCGGGGGCTATGAGCAGTTCTTC	CASSLGTSGGYEQFF
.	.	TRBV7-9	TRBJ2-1	TGTGCCAGCAGCGCTGGGGCGGTAAATGAGCAGTTCTTC	CASSAGAVNEQFF
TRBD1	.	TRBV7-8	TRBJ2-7	TGTGCCAGCAGCCCCCCGGACAGGGGCCCCTACGAGCAGTACTTC	CASSPPDRGPYEQYF
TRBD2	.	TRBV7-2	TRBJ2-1	TGTGCCAGCAGCCTGATAGCGGGAGAGGTAGTTGGCAATGAGCAGTTCTTC	CASSLIAGEVVGNEQFF
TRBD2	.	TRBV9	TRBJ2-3	TGTGCCAGCAGCGCCGGGACTAGCGAAGGAGATACGCAGTATTTT	CASSAGTSEGDTQYF
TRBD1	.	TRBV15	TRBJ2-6	TGTGCCACCAGCGGGACAGGGGGCTCTGGGGCCAACGTCCTGACTTTC	CATSGTGGSGANVLTF
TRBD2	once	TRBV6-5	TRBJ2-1	TGTGCCAGCAGTCAATCCGGGGGGATCTACAATGAGCAGTTCTTC	CASSQSGGIYNEQFF
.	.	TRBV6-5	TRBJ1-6	TGTGCCAGCAGTTACTCAGGGGATCCCTATAATTCACCCCTCCACTTT	CASSYSGDPYNSPLHF